This TCR beta chain was identified during a study of T-cell memory formation after mild COVID-19. Deletions cut 6 bases from V and 1 base from J, with 15 bases between. This CDR3 is built from 15 residues. From germline, CDR1 is MNHNY and CDR2 SVGAGI (reference sequence). The TCR alpha and TCR beta cDNA libraries, bearing sample barcodes and UMIs, were generated by 5'RACE using constant-segment primers. Using its own MiXCR run on the 5' RACE reads, TCRdb lists one record per CDR3 protein. The sample contains 280,000 or so distinct CDR3 sequences, 8% to 9% of which appear only once. The receptor's source is a man between 18 and 35 years old who had mild COVID-19 (a few samples of this study predate the infection). Cell type and time point are not known. The J gene is TRBJ1-2, the V gene TRBV6-6; no reliable D call. Sequenced: PBMCs or a T cell subset sorted from them (not recorded which). The CDR3 region is CASSREDGDNYGYTF. The DNA of the CDR3 is TGTGCCAGCAGCCGTGAGGACGGGGATAACTATGGCTACACCTTC.